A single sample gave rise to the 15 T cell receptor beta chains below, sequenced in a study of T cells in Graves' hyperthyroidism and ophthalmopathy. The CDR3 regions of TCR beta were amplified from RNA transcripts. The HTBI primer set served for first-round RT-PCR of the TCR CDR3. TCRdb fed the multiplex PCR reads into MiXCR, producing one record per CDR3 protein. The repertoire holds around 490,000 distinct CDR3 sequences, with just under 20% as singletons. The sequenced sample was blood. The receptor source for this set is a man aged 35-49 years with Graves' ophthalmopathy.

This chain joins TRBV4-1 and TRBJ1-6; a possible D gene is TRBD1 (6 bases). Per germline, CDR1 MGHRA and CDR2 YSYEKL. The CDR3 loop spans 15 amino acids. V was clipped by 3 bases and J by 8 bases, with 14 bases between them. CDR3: CASSQYGTPYSPLHF. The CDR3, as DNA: TGCGCCAGCAGCCAGTACGGGACACCGTATTCACCCCTCCACTTT.

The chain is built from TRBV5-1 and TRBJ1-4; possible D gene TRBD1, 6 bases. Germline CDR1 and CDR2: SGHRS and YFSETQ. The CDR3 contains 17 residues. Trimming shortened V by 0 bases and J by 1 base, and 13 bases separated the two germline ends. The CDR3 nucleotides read TGCGCCAGCAGCTTGGCCGGGGGGCCGGGAACTAATGAAAAACTGTTTTTT. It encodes CASSLAGGPGTNEKLFF.

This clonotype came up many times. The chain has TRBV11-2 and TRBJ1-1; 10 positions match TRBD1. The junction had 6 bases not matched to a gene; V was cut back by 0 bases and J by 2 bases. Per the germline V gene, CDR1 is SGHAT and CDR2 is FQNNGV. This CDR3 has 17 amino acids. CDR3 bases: TGTGCCAGCAGCTTAGAGGGCAGGACAGGGGGAAACACTGAAGCTTTCTTT. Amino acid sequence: CASSLEGRTGGNTEAFF. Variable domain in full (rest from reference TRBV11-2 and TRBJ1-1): EAGVAQSPRYKIIEKRQSVAFWCNPISGHATLYWYQQILGQGPKLLIQFQNNGVVDDSQLPKDRFSAERLKGVDSTLKIQPAKLEDSAVYLCASSLEGRTGGNTEAFFGQGTRLTVV.

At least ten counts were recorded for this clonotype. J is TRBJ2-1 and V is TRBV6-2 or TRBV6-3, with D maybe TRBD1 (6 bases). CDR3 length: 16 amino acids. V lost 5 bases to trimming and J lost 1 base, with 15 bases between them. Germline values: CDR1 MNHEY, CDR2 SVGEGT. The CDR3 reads CASSPTGFGSYNEQFF. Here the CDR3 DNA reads TGTGCCAGCAGTCCAACAGGGTTTGGGTCCTACAATGAGCAGTTCTTC.

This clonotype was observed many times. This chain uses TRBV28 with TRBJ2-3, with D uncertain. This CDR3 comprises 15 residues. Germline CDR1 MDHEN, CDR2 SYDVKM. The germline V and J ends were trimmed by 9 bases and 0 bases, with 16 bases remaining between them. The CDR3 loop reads CASGRRTASTDTQYF. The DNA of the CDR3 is TGTGCCAGTGGCCGAAGAACGGCTAGCACAGATACGCAGTATTTT.

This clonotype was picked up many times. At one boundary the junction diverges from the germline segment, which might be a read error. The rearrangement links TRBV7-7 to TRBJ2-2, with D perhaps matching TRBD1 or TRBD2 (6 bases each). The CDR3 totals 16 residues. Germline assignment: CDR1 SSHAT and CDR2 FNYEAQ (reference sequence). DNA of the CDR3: TGTGCTAGCAGCTTAGCCGGGGGCCGCAACACCGGGGAGCTGTTTTTT. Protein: CASSLAGGRNTGELFF.

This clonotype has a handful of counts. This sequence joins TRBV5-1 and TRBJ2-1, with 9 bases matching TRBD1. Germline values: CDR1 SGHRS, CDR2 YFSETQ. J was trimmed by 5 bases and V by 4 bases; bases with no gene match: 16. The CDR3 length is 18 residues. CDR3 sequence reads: CASSAGTGSPRPDNEQFF. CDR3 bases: TGCGCCAGCAGCGCCGGGACAGGGTCGCCCCGTCCCGACAATGAGCAGTTCTTC.

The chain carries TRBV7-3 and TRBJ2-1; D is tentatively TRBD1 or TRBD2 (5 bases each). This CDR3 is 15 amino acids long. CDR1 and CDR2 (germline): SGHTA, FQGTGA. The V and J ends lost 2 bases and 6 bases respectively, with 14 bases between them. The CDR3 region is CASSLRGVGSNEQFF. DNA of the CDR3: TGTGCCAGCAGCTTACGGGGCGTAGGATCCAATGAGCAGTTCTTC.

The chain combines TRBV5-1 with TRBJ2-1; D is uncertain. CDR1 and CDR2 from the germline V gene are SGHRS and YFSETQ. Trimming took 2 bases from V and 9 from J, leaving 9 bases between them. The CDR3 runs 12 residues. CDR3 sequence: CASSLGITEQFF. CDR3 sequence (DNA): TGCGCCAGCAGCTTAGGGATTACTGAGCAGTTCTTC.

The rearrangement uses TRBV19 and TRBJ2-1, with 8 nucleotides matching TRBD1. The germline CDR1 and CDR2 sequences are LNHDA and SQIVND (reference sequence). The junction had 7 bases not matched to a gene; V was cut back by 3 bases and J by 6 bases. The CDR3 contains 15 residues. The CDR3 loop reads CASSIIGTGANEQFF. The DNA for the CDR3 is TGTGCCAGTAGTATTATCGGGACAGGTGCCAATGAGCAGTTCTTC.

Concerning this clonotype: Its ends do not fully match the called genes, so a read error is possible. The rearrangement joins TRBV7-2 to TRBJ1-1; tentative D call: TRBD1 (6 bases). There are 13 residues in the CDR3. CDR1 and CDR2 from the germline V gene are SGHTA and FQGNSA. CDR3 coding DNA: TGTGCCAGCAGCTTAACAGGGAGCACTGAAGCTCTCTTT. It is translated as CASSLTGSTEALF.

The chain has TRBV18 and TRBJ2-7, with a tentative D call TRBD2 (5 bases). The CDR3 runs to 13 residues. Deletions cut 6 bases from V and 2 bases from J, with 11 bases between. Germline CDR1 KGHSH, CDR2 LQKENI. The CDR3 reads CASSPGNPYEQYF. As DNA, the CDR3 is TGTGCCAGCTCCCCCGGGAACCCCTACGAGCAGTACTTC.

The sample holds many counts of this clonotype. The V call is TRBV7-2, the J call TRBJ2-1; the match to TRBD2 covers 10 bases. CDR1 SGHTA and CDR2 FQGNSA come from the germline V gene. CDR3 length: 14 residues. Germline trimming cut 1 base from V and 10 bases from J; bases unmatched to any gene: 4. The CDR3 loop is CASSLGFSGREQFF. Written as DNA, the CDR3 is TGTGCCAGCAGCTTAGGGTTTAGCGGGAGGGAGCAGTTCTTC. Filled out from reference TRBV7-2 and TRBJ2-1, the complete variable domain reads GAGVSQSPSNKVTEKGKDVELRCDPISGHTALYWYRQSLGQGLEFLIYFQGNSAPDKSGLPSDRFSAERTGGSVSTLTIQRTQQEDSAVYLCASSLGFSGREQFFGPGTRLTVL.

The CDR3, as DNA: TGCAGCGTTGAATGGGGGAGAAGGGATACGCAGTATTTT. Its translation is CSVEWGRRDTQYF. This rearrangement joins TRBV29-1 to TRBJ2-3; D possibly uses TRBD1 or TRBD2 (5 bases each). Trimming removed 2 bases at V and 6 bases at J, with 12 bases between. The CDR3 length is 13 residues. Per germline, CDR1 SQVTM and CDR2 ANQGSEA.

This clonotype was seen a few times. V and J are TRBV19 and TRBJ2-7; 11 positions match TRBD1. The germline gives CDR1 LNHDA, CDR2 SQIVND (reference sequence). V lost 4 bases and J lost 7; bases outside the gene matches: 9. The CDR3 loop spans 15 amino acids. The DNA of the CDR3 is TGTGCCAGTAGTAGCAATGGACAGGGGGCTTGGGAGCAGTACTTC. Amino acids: CASSSNGQGAWEQYF.